This TCR beta chain emerged from a study of T-cell reconstitution after alpha-beta-depleted transplantation in children. Study-level results: Reported findings indicate that, about two months after transplant, alpha-beta T cells came from several hundred expanded clones, which were derived from non-depleted graft cells. Certain patients had high TCRbeta diversity at day 60, and it came from recipient T cells and thymic progenitors that survived. Newly made T cells mostly supplied T-cell counts and diversity one year after transplant.

Points on this clonotype: Antigen specificity is unknown.

The CDR3 runs 15 residues. CDR1 and CDR2 (germline): SGHTA, FQGTGA. V dropped 1 base and J dropped 7 bases, with 17 bases sitting between them. This sample's TCRbeta library carried unique molecular identifier barcodes. One entry per CDR3 protein results from TCRdb running MiXCR on the PCR reads. The sample records approximately 800,000 distinct CDR3 sequences, about 15% being singletons. The clonotype comes from a male patient aged 10 to 17 who had a stem cell transplant for acute lymphoblastic leukemia, so the T cells may come from the graft donor. V gene TRBV7-3 combines with J gene TRBJ2-7; the D call may be TRBD1 or TRBD2 (6 bases each). Sequencing was performed on PBMCs, mostly from graft donor cells, taken 360 days after TCRalphabeta/CD19-depleted stem cell transplant. The CDR3 DNA reads as TGTGCCAGCAGCTTAATGGGGGGCAGGGACGGGGAGCAGTACTTC. It codes for CASSLMGGRDGEQYF.